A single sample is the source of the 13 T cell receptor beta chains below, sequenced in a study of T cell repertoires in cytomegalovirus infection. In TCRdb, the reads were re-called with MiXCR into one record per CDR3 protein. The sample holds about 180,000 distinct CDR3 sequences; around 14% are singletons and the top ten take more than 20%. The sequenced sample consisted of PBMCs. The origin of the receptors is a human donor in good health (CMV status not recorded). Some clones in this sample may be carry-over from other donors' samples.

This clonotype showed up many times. CDR3 nucleotides: TGTGCCAGCAGCCCCCTCTTCGGTGAAGCTTTCTTT. Translated, it gives CASSPLFGEAFF. The chain recombines TRBV7-2 with TRBJ1-1; D is unclear. This CDR3 contains 12 residues. Germline V gives CDR1 SGHTA, CDR2 FQGNSA. V was pared by 5 bases and J by 7 bases, with 11 bases between.

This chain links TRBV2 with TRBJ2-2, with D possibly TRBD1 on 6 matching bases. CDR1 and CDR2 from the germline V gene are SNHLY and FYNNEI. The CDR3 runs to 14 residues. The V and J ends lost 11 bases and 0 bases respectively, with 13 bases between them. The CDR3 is CAGRRGTNTGELFF. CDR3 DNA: TGTGCCGGGAGAAGGGGGACGAACACCGGGGAGCTGTTTTTT.

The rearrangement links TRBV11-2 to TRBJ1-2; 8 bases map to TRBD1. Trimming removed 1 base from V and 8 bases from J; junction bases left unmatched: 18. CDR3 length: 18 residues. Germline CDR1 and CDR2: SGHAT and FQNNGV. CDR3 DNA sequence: TGTGCCAGCAGCTTAGCCCTTGATCCGGGACAGGACTTTAGGGGCTACACCTTC. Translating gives CASSLALDPGQDFRGYTF.

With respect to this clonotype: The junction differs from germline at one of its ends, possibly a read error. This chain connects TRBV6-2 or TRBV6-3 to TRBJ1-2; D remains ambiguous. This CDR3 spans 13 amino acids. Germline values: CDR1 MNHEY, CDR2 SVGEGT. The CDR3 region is CASSKTANYGHTF. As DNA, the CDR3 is TGTGCCAGCAGTAAAACAGCTAACTATGGCCACACCTTC.

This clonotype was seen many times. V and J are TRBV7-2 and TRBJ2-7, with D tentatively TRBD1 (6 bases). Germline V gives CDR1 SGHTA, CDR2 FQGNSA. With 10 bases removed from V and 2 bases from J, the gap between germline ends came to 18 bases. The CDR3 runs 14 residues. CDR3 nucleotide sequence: TGTGCCACCTCGAAGGAACAGGGACCCTACGAGCAGTACTTC. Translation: CATSKEQGPYEQYF.

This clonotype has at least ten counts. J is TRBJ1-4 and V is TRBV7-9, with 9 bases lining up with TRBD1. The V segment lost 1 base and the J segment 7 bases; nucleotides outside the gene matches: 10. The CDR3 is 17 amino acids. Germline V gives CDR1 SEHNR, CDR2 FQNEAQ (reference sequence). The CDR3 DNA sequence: TGTGCCAGCAGCTTAGGGGGACAGGGCCCTCTTCGTGAAAAACTGTTTTTT. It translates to CASSLGGQGPLREKLFF.

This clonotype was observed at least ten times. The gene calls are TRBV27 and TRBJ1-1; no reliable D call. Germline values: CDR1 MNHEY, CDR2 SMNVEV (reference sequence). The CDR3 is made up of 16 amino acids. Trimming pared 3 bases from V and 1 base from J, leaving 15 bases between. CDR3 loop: CASSFTPSSRNTEAFF. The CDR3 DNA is TGTGCCAGCAGTTTTACCCCCTCAAGCCGGAACACTGAAGCTTTCTTT.

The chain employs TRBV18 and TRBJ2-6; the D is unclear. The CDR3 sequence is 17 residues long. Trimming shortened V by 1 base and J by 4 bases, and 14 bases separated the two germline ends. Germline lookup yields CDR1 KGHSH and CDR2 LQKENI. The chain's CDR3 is CASSPQMPPVGANVLTF. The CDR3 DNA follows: TGTGCCAGCTCACCACAGATGCCTCCGGTAGGGGCCAACGTCCTGACTTTC. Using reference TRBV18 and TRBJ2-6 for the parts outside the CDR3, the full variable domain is NAGVMQNPRHLVRRRGQEARLRCSPMKGHSHVYWYRQLPEEGLKFMVYLQKENIIDESGMPKERFSAEFPKEGPSILRIQQVVRGDSAAYFCASSPQMPPVGANVLTFGAGSRLTVL.

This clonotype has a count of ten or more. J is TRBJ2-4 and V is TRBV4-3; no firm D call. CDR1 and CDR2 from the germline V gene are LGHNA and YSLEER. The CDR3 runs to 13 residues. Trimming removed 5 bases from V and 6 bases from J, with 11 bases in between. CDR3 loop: CASSSKVANIQYF. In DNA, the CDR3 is TGCGCCAGCAGCTCTAAAGTCGCAAACATTCAGTACTTC.

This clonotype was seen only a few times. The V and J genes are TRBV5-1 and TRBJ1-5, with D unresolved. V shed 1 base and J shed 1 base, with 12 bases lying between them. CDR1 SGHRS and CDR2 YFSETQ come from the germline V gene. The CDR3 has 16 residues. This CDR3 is CASSLSVVGSNQPQHF. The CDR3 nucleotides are TGCGCCAGCAGCTTGAGTGTTGTTGGAAGCAATCAGCCCCAGCATTTT.

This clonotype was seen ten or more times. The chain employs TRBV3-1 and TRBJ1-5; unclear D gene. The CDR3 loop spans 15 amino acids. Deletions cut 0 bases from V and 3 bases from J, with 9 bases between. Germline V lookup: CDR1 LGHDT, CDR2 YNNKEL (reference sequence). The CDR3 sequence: CASSQDPVPNQPQHF. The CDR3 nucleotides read TGTGCCAGCAGCCAAGATCCGGTTCCCAATCAGCCCCAGCATTTT.

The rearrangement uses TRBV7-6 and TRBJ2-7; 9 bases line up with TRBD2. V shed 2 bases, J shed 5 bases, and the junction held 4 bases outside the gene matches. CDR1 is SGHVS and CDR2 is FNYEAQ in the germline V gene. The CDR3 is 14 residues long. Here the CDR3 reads CASSLLAGEHEQYF. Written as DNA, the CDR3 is TGTGCCAGCAGCTTATTAGCGGGAGAACACGAGCAGTACTTC.

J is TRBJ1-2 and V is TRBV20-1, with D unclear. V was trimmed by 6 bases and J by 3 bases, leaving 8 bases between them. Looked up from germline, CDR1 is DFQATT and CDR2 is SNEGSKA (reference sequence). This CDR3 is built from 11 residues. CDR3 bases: TGCAGTGCCCCTCCAGACTATGGCTACACCTTC. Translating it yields CSAPPDYGYTF.